These 21 T cell receptor beta chains were all obtained from the same sample, sequenced in a study of regulatory T cells in long-lasting Graves disease. Stated time point: newly diagnosed GD, antithyroid drugs for less than 3 months. Construction of the TCR library relied on RNA isolated from PBMCs. Construction of TCR beta libraries relied on iRepertoire HTBI primers and on Arm-PCR targeting CDR3 regions. TCRdb independently ran MiXCR on the multiplex PCR reads; one entry per CDR3 protein. The sample consists of around 400,000 distinct CDR3 sequences, 15% to 17% of them appearing once. The sample was peripheral blood mononuclear cells (PBMCs), taken at new diagnosis, from a patient treated with antithyroid drugs. These receptors originate from a female donor with Graves disease.

The chain combines TRBV19 with TRBJ2-1; possibly TRBD2 for D (5 bases). V lost 1 base and J 3 bases, leaving 7 bases between the germline ends. CDR3 length equals 14 residues. Germline CDR1 and CDR2: LNHDA and SQIVND (reference sequence). This CDR3 is CASSIVGGYNEQFF. The CDR3 DNA reads as TGTGCCAGTAGTATAGTTGGAGGCTACAATGAGCAGTTCTTC. The complete variable domain, with remaining parts taken from reference TRBV19 and TRBJ2-1, reads DGGITQSPKYLFRKEGQNVTLSCEQNLNHDAMYWYRQDPGQGLRLIYYSQIVNDFQKGDIAEGYSVSREKKESFPLTVTSAQKNPTAFYLCASSIVGGYNEQFFGPGTRLTVL.

J is TRBJ2-1 and V is TRBV2, with 8 bases fitting TRBD2. CDR3 length: 13 amino acids. Germline V gives CDR1 SNHLY, CDR2 FYNNEI. The ends lost 7 bases at V and 9 bases at J; junction bases unmatched: 8. CDR3 region: CASIDAGGSEQFF. CDR3 bases: TGTGCCAGCATCGACGCGGGAGGCAGTGAGCAGTTCTTC.

This clonotype has only a few counts. The chain combines TRBV5-6 with TRBJ1-1, with D maybe TRBD1 (6 bases). Looked up from germline, CDR1 is SGHDT and CDR2 is YYEEEE. V lost 0 bases and J lost 7, with 10 bases in between. The CDR3 is 13 amino acids. The chain's CDR3 is CASSLAGGDEAFF. The CDR3 DNA sequence: TGTGCCAGCAGCTTGGCGGGGGGCGATGAAGCTTTCTTT.

This clonotype has ten or more counts. The chain uses TRBV7-9 and TRBJ2-2; D is undetermined. The CDR3 is made up of 17 amino acids. Germline lookup yields CDR1 SEHNR and CDR2 FQNEAQ (reference sequence). V dropped 5 bases and J dropped 3 bases, with 19 bases sitting between them. The CDR3 is CASSQPLAYSDTGELFF. The CDR3 DNA reads TGTGCCAGCAGCCAACCGCTGGCGTACTCAGACACCGGGGAGCTGTTTTTT.

This clonotype came up once. V gene TRBV7-3 combines with J gene TRBJ1-6; D is possibly TRBD1 (6 bases). Germline-derived CDR1 and CDR2 are SGHTA and FQGTGA. The CDR3 extends over 16 amino acids. V shed 2 bases and J shed 5 bases, with 13 bases lying between them. The CDR3 loop is CASSLEGGGHNSPLHF. In nucleotides, the CDR3 is TGTGCCAGCAGCTTAGAGGGGGGAGGCCATAATTCACCCCTCCACTTT.

This chain uses TRBV29-1 with TRBJ1-1; no definite D call. Germline CDR1 SQVTM, CDR2 ANQGSEA. Trimming left V 6 bases short and J 1 base short, with 6 bases between. The CDR3 consists of 11 residues. CDR3 coding DNA: TGCAGCGTCGGCCCGAACACTGAAGCTTTCTTT. Protein: CSVGPNTEAFF.

This clonotype was counted at least ten times. This chain links TRBV12-3 or TRBV12-4 with TRBJ2-5; a weak D match, TRBD1 (7 bases). The V and J ends lost 3 bases and 7 bases respectively, with 18 bases between them. The CDR3 is 15 residues long. CDR3 amino acids: CASSFGGGDKWTQYF. CDR3 in DNA: TGTGCCAGCAGTTTCGGAGGGGGCGATAAGTGGACCCAGTACTTC.

This clonotype was counted ten times or more. The J gene is TRBJ1-2, the V gene TRBV5-1; D uncertain. V lost 4 bases and J 0 bases, leaving 7 bases between the germline ends. The CDR3 is made up of 13 amino acids. Looked up from germline, CDR1 is SGHRS and CDR2 is YFSETQ. The CDR3 here is CASSLTPNYGYTF. The CDR3 coding sequence is TGCGCCAGCAGCCTTACACCTAACTATGGCTACACCTTC.

In its sample, this clonotype was seen many times. V gene TRBV7-9 combines with J gene TRBJ2-3, with 9 bases matching TRBD2. The CDR3 runs to 17 residues. Germline trimming cut 4 bases from V and 3 bases from J; bases unmatched to any gene: 11. CDR1 is SEHNR and CDR2 is FQNEAQ in the germline V gene (reference sequence). The CDR3 DNA reads as TGTGCCAGCAGCTCAAACTTAGCGGGAGCATTGACAGATACGCAGTATTTT. It is translated as CASSSNLAGALTDTQYF.

This clonotype was seen many times. The chain joins TRBV6-5 to TRBJ1-1, with D possibly being TRBD1 (6 bases). The CDR3 covers 14 residues. Trimming removed 4 bases from V and 6 bases from J, with 15 bases in between. Germline assignment: CDR1 MNHEY and CDR2 SVGAGI. CDR3 in amino acids: CASSWTTGSAEAFF. The CDR3 DNA reads TGTGCCAGCAGTTGGACAACAGGGAGCGCTGAAGCTTTCTTT.

The chain links TRBV29-1 to TRBJ1-1; D may be TRBD1 (6 bases). From germline, CDR1 is SQVTM and CDR2 ANQGSEA. V lost 4 bases and J lost 0, with 18 bases in between. The CDR3 consists of 16 residues. The CDR3 nucleotides are TGCAGCGTTGCCTCCGGGACATCCTCTTTGAACACTGAAGCTTTCTTT. Its protein is CSVASGTSSLNTEAFF.

Many counts were recorded for this clonotype. The chain has TRBV28 and TRBJ2-5; D is perhaps TRBD2 (6 bases). Germline CDR1 MDHEN, CDR2 SYDVKM. CDR3 length equals 14 residues. V lost 6 bases, J lost 5 bases, and 16 bases lay in between. This chain's CDR3 is CASSHPGGVETQYF. CDR3 in DNA: TGTGCCAGCAGCCATCCCGGAGGGGTCGAGACCCAGTACTTC.

This clonotype showed up many times. The rearrangement joins TRBV27 to TRBJ2-2; 8 bases line up with TRBD1. Germline V gives CDR1 MNHEY, CDR2 SMNVEV (reference sequence). The junction had 8 bases not matched to a gene; V was cut back by 3 bases and J by 5 bases. The CDR3 is 16 amino acids. The CDR3 DNA reads TGTGCCAGCAGTTTTCCCGGGACAGGCATAACCGGGGAGCTGTTTTTT. Translation: CASSFPGTGITGELFF.

This clonotype was seen repeatedly, ten times or more. The V call is TRBV6-1, the J call TRBJ2-3; 7 nucleotides agree with TRBD2. Germline CDR1 MNHNS, CDR2 SASEGT. Losses at the gene ends were 6 bases for V and 0 bases for J; bases not matched to a gene: 6. This CDR3 has 15 residues. CDR3 DNA sequence: TGTGCCAGCAGAAACAGCGGGGCTAGCACAGATACGCAGTATTTT. Residues: CASRNSGASTDTQYF.

In this sample, this clonotype turned up many times. CDR3 amino acids: CASSLFRDTQYF. In DNA, the CDR3 is TGTGCCAGCAGCTTATTCAGAGATACGCAGTATTTT. The chain has TRBV13 and TRBJ2-3; D gene ambiguous. V lost 2 bases to trimming and J lost 5 bases, with 5 bases between them. Germline V lookup: CDR1 PRHDT, CDR2 FYEKMQ (reference sequence). The CDR3 extends over 12 amino acids.

This clonotype appeared many times. The V call is TRBV7-2, the J call TRBJ2-7; D tentatively fits TRBD1 or TRBD2 (6 bases each). The CDR3 contains 14 residues. Trimming removed 5 bases at V and 7 bases at J, with 18 bases between. CDR1 and CDR2 from the germline V gene are SGHTA and FQGNSA. CDR3 in amino acids: CASSRVEGVGEQYF. The CDR3 DNA reads as TGTGCCAGCAGCCGAGTGGAGGGGGTGGGGGAGCAGTACTTC.

CDR3 nucleotide sequence: TGTGCCAGCAGCTTAGGGACTAGCGGGTCGGAGACCCAGTACTTC. It specifies CASSLGTSGSETQYF. The chain uses TRBV7-2 and TRBJ2-5; 11 bases are a match to TRBD2. After removal of 1 base from V and 5 bases from J, the junction contained 3 bases not matched to a gene. Germline loops: CDR1 SGHTA, CDR2 FQGNSA. The CDR3 is 15 amino acids.

The sample holds many counts of this clonotype. The CDR3 here is CSASLPGLNEQFF. The CDR3 DNA sequence: TGCAGTGCTAGTCTGCCAGGACTCAATGAGCAGTTCTTC. The chain has TRBV20-1 and TRBJ2-1, with TRBD2 as a possible D gene (5 bases). This CDR3 is 13 amino acids long. V shed 3 bases and J shed 6 bases, with 12 bases lying between them. Looked up from germline, CDR1 is DFQATT and CDR2 is SNEGSKA (reference sequence).

This clonotype was detected a few times. CDR3 sequence (DNA): TGTGCCGGAGTCACAGGGGAGAACACTGAAGCTTTCTTT. Protein product: CAGVTGENTEAFF. The chain uses TRBV19 and TRBJ1-1, with TRBD1 matching 7 bases. Germline CDR1 LNHDA, CDR2 SQIVND (reference sequence). J gave up 1 base and V 11 bases, and 7 bases lay outside the gene matches. This CDR3 has 13 residues.

This clonotype was recorded at least ten times. The CDR3 reads CSPRNPTDTQYF. DNA of the CDR3: TGCAGCCCCCGCAATCCCACAGATACGCAGTATTTT. V and J are TRBV20-1 and TRBJ2-3; D not certain. Germline values: CDR1 DFQATT, CDR2 SNEGSKA (reference sequence). The CDR3 has 12 residues.

Many counts were recorded for this clonotype. The chain carries TRBV20-1 and TRBJ2-2; D gene unclear. This CDR3 is built from 15 residues. CDR1 is DFQATT, CDR2 SNEGSKA, per germline (reference sequence). The V and J ends lost 0 bases and 2 bases respectively, with 10 bases between them. CDR3 loop: CSARDRGHNTGELFF. The CDR3 DNA follows: TGCAGTGCTAGAGATCGTGGCCATAACACCGGGGAGCTGTTTTTT.